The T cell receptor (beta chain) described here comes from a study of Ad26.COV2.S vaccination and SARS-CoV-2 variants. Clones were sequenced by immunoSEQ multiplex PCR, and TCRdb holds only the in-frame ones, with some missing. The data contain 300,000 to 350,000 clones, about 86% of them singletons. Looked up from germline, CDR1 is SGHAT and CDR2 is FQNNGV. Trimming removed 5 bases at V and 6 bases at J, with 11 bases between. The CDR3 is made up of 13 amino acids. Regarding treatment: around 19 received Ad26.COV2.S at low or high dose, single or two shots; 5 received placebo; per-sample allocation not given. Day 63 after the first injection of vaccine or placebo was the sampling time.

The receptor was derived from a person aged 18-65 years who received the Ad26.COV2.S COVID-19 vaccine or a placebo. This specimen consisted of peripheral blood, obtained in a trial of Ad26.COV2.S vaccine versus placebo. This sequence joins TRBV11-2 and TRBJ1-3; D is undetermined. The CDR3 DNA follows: TGTGCCAGCAGCCCCAGGTCCCCAAACACCATATATTTT. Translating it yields CASSPRSPNTIYF. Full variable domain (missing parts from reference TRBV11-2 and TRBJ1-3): EAGVAQSPRYKIIEKRQSVAFWCNPISGHATLYWYQQILGQGPKLLIQFQNNGVVDDSQLPKDRFSAERLKGVDSTLKIQPAKLEDSAVYLCASSPRSPNTIYFGEGSWLTVV.